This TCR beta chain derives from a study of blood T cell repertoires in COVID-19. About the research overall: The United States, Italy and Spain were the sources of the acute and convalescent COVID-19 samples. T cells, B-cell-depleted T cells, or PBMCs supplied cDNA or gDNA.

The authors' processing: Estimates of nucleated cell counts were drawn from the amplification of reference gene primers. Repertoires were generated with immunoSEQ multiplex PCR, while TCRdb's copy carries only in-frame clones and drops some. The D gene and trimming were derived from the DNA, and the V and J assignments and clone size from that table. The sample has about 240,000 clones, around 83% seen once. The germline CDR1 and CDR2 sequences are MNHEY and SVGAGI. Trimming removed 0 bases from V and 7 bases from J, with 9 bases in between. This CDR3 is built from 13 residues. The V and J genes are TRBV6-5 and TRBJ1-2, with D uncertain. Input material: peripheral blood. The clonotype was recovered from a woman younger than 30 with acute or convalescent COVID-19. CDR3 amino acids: CASSYSEVSGYTF. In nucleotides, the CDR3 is TGTGCCAGCAGTTACTCAGAGGTATCTGGCTACACCTTC.